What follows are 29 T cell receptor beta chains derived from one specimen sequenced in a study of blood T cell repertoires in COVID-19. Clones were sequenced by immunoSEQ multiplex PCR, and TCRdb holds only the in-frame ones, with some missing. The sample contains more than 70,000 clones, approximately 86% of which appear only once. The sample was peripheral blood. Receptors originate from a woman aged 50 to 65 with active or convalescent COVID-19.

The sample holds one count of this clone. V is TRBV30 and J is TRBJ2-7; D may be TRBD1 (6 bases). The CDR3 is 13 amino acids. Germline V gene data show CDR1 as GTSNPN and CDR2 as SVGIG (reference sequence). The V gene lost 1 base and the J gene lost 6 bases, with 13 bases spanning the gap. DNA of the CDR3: TGTGCCTGGAGTGGGACAGTCCCCCTCGAGCAGTACTTC. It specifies CAWSGTVPLEQYF. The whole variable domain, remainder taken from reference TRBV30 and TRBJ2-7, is SQTIHQWPATLVQPVGSPLSLECTVEGTSNPNLYWYRQAAGRGLQLLFYSVGIGQISSEVPQNLSASRPQDRQFILSSKKLLLSDSGFYLCAWSGTVPLEQYFGPGTRLTVT.

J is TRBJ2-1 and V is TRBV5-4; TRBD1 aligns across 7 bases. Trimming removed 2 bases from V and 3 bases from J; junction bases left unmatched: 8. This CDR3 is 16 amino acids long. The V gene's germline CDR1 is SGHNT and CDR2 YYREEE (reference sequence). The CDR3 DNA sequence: TGTGCCAGCAGCTTCGAGGGGGACAGATACTACAATGAGCAGTTCTTC. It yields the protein CASSFEGDRYYNEQFF.

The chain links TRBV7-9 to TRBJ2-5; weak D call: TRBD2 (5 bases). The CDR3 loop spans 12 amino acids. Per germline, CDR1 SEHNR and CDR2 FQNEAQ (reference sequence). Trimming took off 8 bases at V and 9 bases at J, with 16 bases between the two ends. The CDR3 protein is CASCGLRAAQYF. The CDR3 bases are TGTGCCAGCTGTGGACTGCGGGCGGCCCAGTACTTC.

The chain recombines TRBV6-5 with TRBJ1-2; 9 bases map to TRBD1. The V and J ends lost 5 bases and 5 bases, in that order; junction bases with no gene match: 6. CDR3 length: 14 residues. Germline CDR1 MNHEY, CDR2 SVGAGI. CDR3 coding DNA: TGTGCCAGCAGTCGGACAGGGGTTGGGTATGGCTACACCTTC. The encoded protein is CASSRTGVGYGYTF.

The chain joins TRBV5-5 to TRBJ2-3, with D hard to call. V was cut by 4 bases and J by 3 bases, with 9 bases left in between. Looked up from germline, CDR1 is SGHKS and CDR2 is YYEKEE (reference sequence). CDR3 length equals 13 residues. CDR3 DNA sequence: TGTGCCAGCAGCGACATCTTAACAGATACGCAGTATTTT. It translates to CASSDILTDTQYF. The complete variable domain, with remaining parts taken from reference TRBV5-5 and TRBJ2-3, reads DAGVTQSPTHLIKTRGQQVTLRCSPISGHKSVSWYQQVLGQGPQFIFQYYEKEERGRGNFPDRFSARQFPNYSSELNVNALLLGDSALYLCASSDILTDTQYFGPGTRLTVL.

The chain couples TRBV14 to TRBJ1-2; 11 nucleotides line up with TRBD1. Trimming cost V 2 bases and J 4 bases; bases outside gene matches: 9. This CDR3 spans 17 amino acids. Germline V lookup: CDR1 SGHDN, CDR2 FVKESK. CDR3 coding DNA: TGTGCCAGCAGCCAACGGACAGGGGGCGTTTCAGGCTATGGCTACACCTTC. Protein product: CASSQRTGGVSGYGYTF.

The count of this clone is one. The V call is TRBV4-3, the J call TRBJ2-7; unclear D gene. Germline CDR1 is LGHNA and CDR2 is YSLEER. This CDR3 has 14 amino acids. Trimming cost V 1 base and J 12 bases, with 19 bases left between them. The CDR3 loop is CASSQGMGPASRYF. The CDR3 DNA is TGCGCCAGCAGCCAAGGTATGGGCCCTGCCTCGAGGTACTTC.

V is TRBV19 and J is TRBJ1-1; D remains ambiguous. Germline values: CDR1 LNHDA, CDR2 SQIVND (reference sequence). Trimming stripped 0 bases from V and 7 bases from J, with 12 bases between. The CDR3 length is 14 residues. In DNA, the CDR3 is TGTGCCAGTAGTATAGATCGACGGCGGGGTGAAGCTTTCTTT. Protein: CASSIDRRRGEAFF.

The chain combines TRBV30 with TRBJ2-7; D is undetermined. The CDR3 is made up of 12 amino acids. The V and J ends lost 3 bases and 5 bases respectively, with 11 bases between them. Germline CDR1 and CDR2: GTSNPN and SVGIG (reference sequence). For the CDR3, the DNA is TGTGCCTGGAGCCGACACGCCGACGAGCAGTACTTC. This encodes CAWSRHADEQYF.

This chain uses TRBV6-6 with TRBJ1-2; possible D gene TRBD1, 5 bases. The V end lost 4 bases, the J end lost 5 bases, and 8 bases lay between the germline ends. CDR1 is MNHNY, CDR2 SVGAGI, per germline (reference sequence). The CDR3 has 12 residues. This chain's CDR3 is CASSSGVYGYTF. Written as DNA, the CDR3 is TGTGCCAGCAGTTCGGGGGTATATGGCTACACCTTC.

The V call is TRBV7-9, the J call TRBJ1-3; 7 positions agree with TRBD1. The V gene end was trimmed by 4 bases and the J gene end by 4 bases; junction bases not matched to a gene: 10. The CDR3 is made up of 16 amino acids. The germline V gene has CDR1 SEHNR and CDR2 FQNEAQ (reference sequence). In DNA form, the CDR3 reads TGTGCCAGCAGCTCTACCGGGACAGCTTACGGAAACACCATATATTTT. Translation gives CASSSTGTAYGNTIYF.

CDR3 coding DNA: TGTGCCAGCAGCCCCTTCGGGAGCTCCTACGAGCAGTACTTC. This codes for CASSPFGSSYEQYF. The gene calls are TRBV5-6 and TRBJ2-7, with D tentatively TRBD2 (6 bases). The CDR3 has 14 residues. With 4 bases removed from V and 0 bases from J, the gap between germline ends came to 11 bases. The germline CDR1 and CDR2 sequences are SGHDT and YYEEEE.

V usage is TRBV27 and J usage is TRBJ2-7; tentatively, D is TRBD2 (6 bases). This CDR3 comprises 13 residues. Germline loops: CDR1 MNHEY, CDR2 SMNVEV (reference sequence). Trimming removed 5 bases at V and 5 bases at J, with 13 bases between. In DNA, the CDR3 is TGTGCCAGCAGTGCCCGTGGGGGGAACGAGCAGTACTTC. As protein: CASSARGGNEQYF.

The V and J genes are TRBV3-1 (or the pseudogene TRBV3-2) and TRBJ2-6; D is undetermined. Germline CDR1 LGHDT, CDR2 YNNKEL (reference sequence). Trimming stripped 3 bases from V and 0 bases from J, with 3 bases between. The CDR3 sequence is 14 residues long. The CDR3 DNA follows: TGTGCCAGCAGCCACAGCTCTGGGGCCAACGTCCTGACTTTC. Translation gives CASSHSSGANVLTF.

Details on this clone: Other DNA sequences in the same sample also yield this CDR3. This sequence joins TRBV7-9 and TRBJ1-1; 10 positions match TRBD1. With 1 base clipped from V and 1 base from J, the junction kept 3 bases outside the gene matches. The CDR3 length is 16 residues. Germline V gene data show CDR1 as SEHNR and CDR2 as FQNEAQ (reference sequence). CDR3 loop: CASSLGDRGRNTEAFF. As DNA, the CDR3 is TGTGCCAGCAGCTTAGGAGACAGGGGGCGGAACACTGAAGCTTTCTTT.

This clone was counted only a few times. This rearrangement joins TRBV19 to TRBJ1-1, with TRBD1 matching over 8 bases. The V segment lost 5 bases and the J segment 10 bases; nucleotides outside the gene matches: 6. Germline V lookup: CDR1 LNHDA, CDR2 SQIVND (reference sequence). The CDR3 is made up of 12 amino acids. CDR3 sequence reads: CASSPKGQAAFF. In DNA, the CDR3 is TGTGCCAGTAGTCCAAAGGGACAGGCAGCTTTCTTT.

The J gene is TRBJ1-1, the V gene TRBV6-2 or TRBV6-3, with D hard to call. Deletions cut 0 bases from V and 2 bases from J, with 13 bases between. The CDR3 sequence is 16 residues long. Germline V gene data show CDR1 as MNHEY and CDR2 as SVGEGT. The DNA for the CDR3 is TGTGCCAGCAGTTACTCGCGACTCACCGCCAACACTGAAGCTTTCTTT. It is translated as CASSYSRLTANTEAFF.

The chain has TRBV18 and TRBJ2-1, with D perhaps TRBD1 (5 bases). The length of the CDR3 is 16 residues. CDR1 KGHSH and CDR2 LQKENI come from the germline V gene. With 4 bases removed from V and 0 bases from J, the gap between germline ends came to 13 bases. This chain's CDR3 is CASSLSTGSSYNEQFF. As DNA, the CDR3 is TGTGCCAGCTCACTTTCAACAGGAAGCTCCTACAATGAGCAGTTCTTC.

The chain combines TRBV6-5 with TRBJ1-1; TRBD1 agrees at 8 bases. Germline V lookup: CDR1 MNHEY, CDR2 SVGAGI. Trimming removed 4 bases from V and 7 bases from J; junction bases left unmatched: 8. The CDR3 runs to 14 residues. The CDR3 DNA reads TGTGCCAGCAGTTCACAGGGGGAGTATAGTGAAGCTTTCTTT. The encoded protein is CASSSQGEYSEAFF.

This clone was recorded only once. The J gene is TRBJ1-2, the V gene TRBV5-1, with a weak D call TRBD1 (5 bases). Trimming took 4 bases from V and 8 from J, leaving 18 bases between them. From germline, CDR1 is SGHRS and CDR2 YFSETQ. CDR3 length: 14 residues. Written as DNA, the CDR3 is TGCGCCAGCAGCCAAGAAGGGGCGGGGATCGGCTACACCTTC. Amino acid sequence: CASSQEGAGIGYTF.

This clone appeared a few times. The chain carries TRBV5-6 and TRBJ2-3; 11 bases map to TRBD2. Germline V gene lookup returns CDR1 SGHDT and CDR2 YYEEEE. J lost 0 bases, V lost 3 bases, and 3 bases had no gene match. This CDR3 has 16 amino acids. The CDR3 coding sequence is TGTGCCAGCAGCTACTCTAGCGGGGGGAGCACAGATACGCAGTATTTT. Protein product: CASSYSSGGSTDTQYF.

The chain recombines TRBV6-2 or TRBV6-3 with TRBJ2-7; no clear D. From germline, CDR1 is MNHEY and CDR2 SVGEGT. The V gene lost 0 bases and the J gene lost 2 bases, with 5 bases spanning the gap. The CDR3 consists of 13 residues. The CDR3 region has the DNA TGTGCCAGCAGTTACTCCCTCGCCTACGAGCAGTACTTC. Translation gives CASSYSLAYEQYF.

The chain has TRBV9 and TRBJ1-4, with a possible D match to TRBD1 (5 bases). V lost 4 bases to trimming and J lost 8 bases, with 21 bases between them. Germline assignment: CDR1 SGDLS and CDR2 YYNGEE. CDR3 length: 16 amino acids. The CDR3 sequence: CASSPWGGPQSEKLFF. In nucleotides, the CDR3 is TGTGCCAGCAGCCCCTGGGGGGGTCCCCAGTCGGAAAAACTGTTTTTT. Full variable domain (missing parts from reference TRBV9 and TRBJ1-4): DSGVTQTPKHLITATGQRVTLRCSPRSGDLSVYWYQQSLDQGLQFLIQYYNGEERAKGNILERFSAQQFPDLHSELNLSSLELGDSALYFCASSPWGGPQSEKLFFGSGTQLSVL.

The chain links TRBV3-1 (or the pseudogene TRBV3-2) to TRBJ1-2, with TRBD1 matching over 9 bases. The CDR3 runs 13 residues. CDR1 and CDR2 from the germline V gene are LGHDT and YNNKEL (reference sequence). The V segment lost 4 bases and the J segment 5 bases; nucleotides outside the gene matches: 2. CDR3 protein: CASSPQGAYGYTF. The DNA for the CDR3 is TGTGCCAGCAGCCCACAGGGGGCGTATGGCTACACCTTC.

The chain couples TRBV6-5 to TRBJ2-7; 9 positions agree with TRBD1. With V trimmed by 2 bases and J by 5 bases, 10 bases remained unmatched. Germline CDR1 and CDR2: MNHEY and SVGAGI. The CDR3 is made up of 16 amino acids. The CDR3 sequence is CASSYGLTGGADEQYF. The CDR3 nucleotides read TGTGCCAGCAGTTACGGCTTGACAGGGGGAGCGGACGAGCAGTACTTC.

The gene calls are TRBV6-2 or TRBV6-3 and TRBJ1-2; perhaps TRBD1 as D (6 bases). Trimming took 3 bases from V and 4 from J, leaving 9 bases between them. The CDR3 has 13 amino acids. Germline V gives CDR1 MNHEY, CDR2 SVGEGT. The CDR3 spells CASSYRTAYGYTF. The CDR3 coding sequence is TGTGCCAGCAGTTATAGGACAGCCTATGGCTACACCTTC.

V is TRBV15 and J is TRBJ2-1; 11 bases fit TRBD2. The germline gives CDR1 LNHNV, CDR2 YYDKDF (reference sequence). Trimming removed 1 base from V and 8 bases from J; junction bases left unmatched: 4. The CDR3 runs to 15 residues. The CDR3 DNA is TGTGCCACCAGCAGAGTAGCGGGGGGGAGCGATGAGCAGTTCTTC. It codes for CATSRVAGGSDEQFF.

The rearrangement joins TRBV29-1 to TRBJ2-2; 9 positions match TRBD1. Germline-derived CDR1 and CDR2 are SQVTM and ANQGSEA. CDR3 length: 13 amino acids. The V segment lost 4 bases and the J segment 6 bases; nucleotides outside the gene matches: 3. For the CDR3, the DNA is TGCAGCGTTGCCACAGGGGGCCCCGGGGAGCTGTTTTTT. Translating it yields CSVATGGPGELFF.

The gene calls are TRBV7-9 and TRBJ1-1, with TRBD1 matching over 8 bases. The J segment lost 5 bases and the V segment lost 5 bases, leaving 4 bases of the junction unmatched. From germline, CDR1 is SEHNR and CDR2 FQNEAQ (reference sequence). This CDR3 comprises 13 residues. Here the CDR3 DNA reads TGTGCCAGCAGCCCCTGGACAGGGACTGAAGCTTTCTTT. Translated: CASSPWTGTEAFF.